The 28 T cell receptor beta chains given below trace back to one sample, sequenced in a study of CD8 T cells in ankylosing spondylitis. TCRdb reprocessed the 5' RACE reads via MiXCR and lists one record per CDR3 protein. This sample has hundreds of thousands of distinct CDR3 sequences, with around 9.1% found just once. Specimen: blood, either unsorted or a sorted T cell fraction (not recorded which). The receptors derive from a male donor with ankylosing spondylitis or in good health (not recorded which).

This clonotype was counted many times. The V and J genes are TRBV27 and TRBJ2-3; no reliable D call. Germline-derived CDR1 and CDR2 are MNHEY and SMNVEV (reference sequence). V dropped 5 bases and J dropped 2 bases, with 5 bases sitting between them. The CDR3 sequence is 12 residues long. CDR3 residues: CASSTLTDTQYF. The CDR3, as DNA: TGTGCCAGCAGTACCCTCACAGATACGCAGTATTTT.

The table lists this clonotype with many counts. V is TRBV12-3 or TRBV12-4 and J is TRBJ1-2, with D unclear. The CDR3 totals 15 residues. Trimming pared 3 bases from V and 8 bases from J, leaving 19 bases between. CDR3 protein: CASSFGGSVARGYTF. As DNA, the CDR3 is TGTGCCAGCAGTTTTGGTGGGAGCGTTGCACGCGGCTACACCTTC.

This clonotype has a count of ten or more. The gene calls are TRBV12-3 or TRBV12-4 and TRBJ1-1; D gene unclear. The V and J ends lost 4 bases and 2 bases respectively, with 11 bases between them. This CDR3 is 14 amino acids long. The CDR3, as DNA: TGTGCCAGCAGTTACCCGACACTAAACACTGAAGCTTTCTTT. Protein: CASSYPTLNTEAFF.

The chain is built from TRBV11-1 and TRBJ2-5; 11 bases map to TRBD1. Looked up from germline, CDR1 is SGHAT and CDR2 is FQDESV (reference sequence). Trimming took 5 bases from V and 2 from J; bases not matched to a gene: 16. The CDR3 contains 19 residues. CDR3 nucleotides: TGTGCCAGCAGCCGACGGATTACCAAGGACAGGGGGCGGCAAGAGACCCAGTACTTC. Translation: CASSRRITKDRGRQETQYF.

Within the sample, this clonotype is medium-sized. This sequence joins TRBV12-3 or TRBV12-4 and TRBJ1-1; D not resolved. The V end lost 3 bases, the J end lost 7 bases, and 12 bases lay between the germline ends. There are 13 residues in the CDR3. DNA of the CDR3: TGTGCCAGCAGTTTTCCAGATAGATTTGAAGCTTTCTTT. Encoded protein: CASSFPDRFEAFF.

The V call is TRBV20-1, the J call TRBJ2-7, with TRBD1 matching over 10 bases. The ends lost 3 bases at V and 1 base at J; junction bases unmatched: 6. This CDR3 region has 15 residues. The germline V gene encodes CDR1 DFQATT and CDR2 SNEGSKA (reference sequence). The CDR3 region is CSASPRTGGSYEQYF. The DNA of the CDR3 is TGCAGTGCTAGCCCTCGGACAGGGGGTTCCTACGAGCAGTACTTC.

This clonotype was seen at least ten times. V and J are TRBV6-2 or TRBV6-3 and TRBJ2-1; possibly TRBD2 for D (6 bases). Trimming stripped 5 bases from V and 11 bases from J, with 7 bases between. Germline V gene data show CDR1 as MNHEY and CDR2 as SVGEGT. The CDR3 is made up of 10 amino acids. In nucleotides, the CDR3 is TGTGCCAGCAGTGCGGGACAGCAGTTCTTC. Residues: CASSAGQQFF.

The sample holds many counts of this clonotype. The chain has TRBV7-9 and TRBJ1-4, with 10 bases fitting TRBD1. Germline CDR1 reads SEHNR; CDR2 reads FQNEAQ (reference sequence). Trimming cost V 3 bases and J 8 bases; bases outside gene matches: 6. The CDR3 is made up of 15 amino acids. The chain's CDR3 is CASSLPGQGQEKLFF. The CDR3, as DNA: TGTGCCAGCAGCTTGCCGGGACAGGGGCAGGAAAAACTGTTTTTT.

V gene TRBV5-1 combines with J gene TRBJ2-3; D is uncertain. CDR3 length: 15 residues. The V end was cut by 0 bases, the J end by 8 bases, with 16 bases between. Germline V gene sequence: CDR1 SGHRS, CDR2 YFSETQ. The chain's CDR3 is CASSLGVIVSVTQYF. As DNA, the CDR3 is TGCGCCAGCAGCTTGGGGGTTATTGTCTCGGTTACGCAGTATTTT.

This clonotype has a handful of counts. This CDR3 reads CASSIRGGAVEQYF. The CDR3 DNA reads as TGTGCCAGTAGTATCAGAGGGGGCGCGGTGGAGCAGTACTTC. The chain is built from TRBV19 and TRBJ2-7; 7 nucleotides align to TRBD1. CDR3 length equals 14 residues. Trimming at V came to 3 bases and at J to 7 bases, leaving 9 bases not matched to a gene. Germline CDR1 is LNHDA and CDR2 is SQIVND (reference sequence).

This clonotype appeared many times. The chain employs TRBV20-1 and TRBJ2-7, with 7 bases that match TRBD2. The CDR3 has 12 residues. V lost 0 bases, J lost 4 bases, and 0 bases stayed unmatched. Germline V gene lookup returns CDR1 DFQATT and CDR2 SNEGSKA (reference sequence). CDR3 region: CSAREGGYEQYF. DNA for the CDR3: TGCAGTGCTAGAGAGGGGGGGTACGAGCAGTACTTC.

Regarding this clonotype: One junction end disagrees with the germline gene, perhaps due to a read error. The chain has TRBV5-4 and TRBJ2-7, with D possibly matching TRBD2 (6 bases). Germline V CDR1 and CDR2: SGHNT, YYREEE (reference sequence). CDR3 length: 15 residues. Here the CDR3 DNA reads TGTGCCAGCAGCGTGCGGGAAATCCCTCCCTACGAGCAGTGCTTC. This gives the protein CASSVREIPPYEQCF.

This clonotype was recorded a few times. The chain carries TRBV6-1 and TRBJ2-1; 7 nucleotides match TRBD1. Trimming cost V 6 bases and J 3 bases; bases outside gene matches: 5. The CDR3 totals 14 residues. CDR1 MNHNS and CDR2 SASEGT come from the germline V gene. CDR3 in DNA: TGTGCCAGCAGATCTGACAGGGACTACAATGAGCAGTTCTTC. Residues: CASRSDRDYNEQFF.

This clonotype has ten or more counts. V gene TRBV19 combines with J gene TRBJ2-1, with 7 bases matching TRBD2. The V gene end was trimmed by 10 bases and the J gene end by 3 bases; junction bases not matched to a gene: 9. Germline CDR1 and CDR2: LNHDA and SQIVND (reference sequence). This CDR3 contains 14 residues. The CDR3: CATSSAGVYNEQFF. Written as DNA, the CDR3 is TGTGCCACCTCCTCGGCGGGGGTCTACAATGAGCAGTTCTTC.

This clonotype appeared many times. This chain uses TRBV27 with TRBJ1-5, with 9 bases aligning to TRBD1. CDR1 is MNHEY and CDR2 is SMNVEV in the germline V gene (reference sequence). This CDR3 spans 12 amino acids. The trim removed 7 bases at V and 6 bases at J, leaving 1 base unmatched. In DNA, the CDR3 is TGTGCCAGCAAGACAGGGGGTCAGCCCCAGCATTTT. This encodes CASKTGGQPQHF.

There are many counts of this clonotype. This rearrangement joins TRBV12-3 or TRBV12-4 to TRBJ2-4; perhaps D is TRBD1 or TRBD2 (6 bases each). CDR3 size: 14 residues. Trimming removed 7 bases at V and 6 bases at J, with 16 bases between. Here the CDR3 DNA reads TGTGCCAGCAATACAGGAGGGGGGAGAAACATTCAGTACTTC. Amino acids: CASNTGGGRNIQYF.

This clonotype was seen repeatedly, ten times or more. The rearrangement links TRBV12-3 or TRBV12-4 to TRBJ1-1; maybe TRBD1 (5 bases). This CDR3 is 13 amino acids long. The V end was cut by 0 bases, the J end by 4 bases, with 6 bases between. This CDR3 reads CASSLATATEAFF. CDR3 nucleotide sequence: TGTGCCAGCAGTTTAGCGACAGCCACTGAAGCTTTCTTT.

The V gene is TRBV20-1, the J gene TRBJ2-5, with 10 bases identical to TRBD1. The CDR3 has 18 residues. CDR1 is DFQATT and CDR2 is SNEGSKA in the germline V gene (reference sequence). V dropped 1 base and J dropped 2; count of bases not matched to a gene: 13. For the CDR3, the DNA is TGCAGTGCTAGAGCTTGGGACAGGGGCGCGGAGTTTCAAGAGACCCAGTACTTC. Residues: CSARAWDRGAEFQETQYF.

The table lists this clonotype with a few counts. The chain joins TRBV7-9 to TRBJ2-4, with D unresolved. Per the germline V gene, CDR1 is SEHNR and CDR2 is FQNEAQ (reference sequence). CDR3 length equals 16 residues. V lost 5 bases and J lost 0, with 14 bases in between. The CDR3 coding sequence is TGTGCCAGCAGCCCTCAACAGAAGGTAGCCAAAAACATTCAGTACTTC. Translated, it gives CASSPQQKVAKNIQYF.

This clonotype was observed at least ten times. The chain employs TRBV20-1 and TRBJ2-1; TRBD2 agrees at 7 bases. CDR3 length: 14 amino acids. Germline V CDR1 and CDR2: DFQATT, SNEGSKA (reference sequence). Trimming took 3 bases from V and 10 from J; bases not matched to a gene: 12. The CDR3 DNA reads TGCAGTGCTAGTCCCAGCGGGAAAGCACGGGAGCAGTTCTTC. This sequence encodes CSASPSGKAREQFF.

In its sample, this clonotype was seen a few times. The chain employs TRBV7-2 and TRBJ2-2; D may be TRBD1 (6 bases). The CDR3 runs 12 residues. Germline assignment: CDR1 SGHTA and CDR2 FQGNSA. Trimming cost V 6 bases and J 7 bases, with 9 bases left between them. As DNA, the CDR3 is TGTGCCAGCAGTGACAGGTTCGGGGAGCTGTTTTTT. Its protein is CASSDRFGELFF. Complete variable domain (other parts from reference TRBV7-2 and TRBJ2-2): GAGVSQSPSNKVTEKGKDVELRCDPISGHTALYWYRQSLGQGLEFLIYFQGNSAPDKSGLPSDRFSAERTGGSVSTLTIQRTQQEDSAVYLCASSDRFGELFFGEGSRLTVL.

CDR3 in DNA: TGTGCCAGCAGCTTGGGACAGCTTAAAGCTTTCTTT. Its translation: CASSLGQLKAFF. This chain joins TRBV7-9 and TRBJ1-1; 7 bases match TRBD1. This CDR3 has 12 residues. Germline CDR1 reads SEHNR; CDR2 reads FQNEAQ (reference sequence). Trimming at V came to 3 bases and at J to 9 bases, leaving 4 bases not matched to a gene. The full variable domain, with the rest looked up from reference TRBV7-9 and TRBJ1-1, is DTGVSQNPRHKITKRGQNVTFRCDPISEHNRLYWYRQTLGQGPEFLTYFQNEAQLEKSRLLSDRFSAERPKGSFSTLEIQRTEQGDSAMYLCASSLGQLKAFFGQGTRLTVV.

The chain carries TRBV6-5 and TRBJ1-4, with a possible D match to TRBD1 (5 bases). This CDR3 has 14 amino acids. Germline V lookup: CDR1 MNHEY, CDR2 SVGAGI. V was cut by 4 bases and J by 3 bases, with 9 bases left in between. The CDR3 region is CASSSRGSNEKLFF. CDR3 nucleotides: TGTGCCAGCAGTTCCCGGGGGTCTAATGAAAAACTGTTTTTT.

This clonotype showed up many times. The chain links TRBV7-2 to TRBJ2-3; 8 bases match TRBD2. J gave up 1 base and V 5 bases, and 2 bases lay outside the gene matches. CDR1 is SGHTA and CDR2 is FQGNSA in the germline V gene. The CDR3 covers 14 residues. CDR3 coding DNA: TGTGCCAGCAGCCGGGAGGGGGGCACAGATACGCAGTATTTT. Its protein product is CASSREGGTDTQYF. The whole variable domain, remainder taken from reference TRBV7-2 and TRBJ2-3, is GAGVSQSPSNKVTEKGKDVELRCDPISGHTALYWYRQSLGQGLEFLIYFQGNSAPDKSGLPSDRFSAERTGGSVSTLTIQRTQQEDSAVYLCASSREGGTDTQYFGPGTRLTVL.

Turning to this clonotype: A much larger clone is a single base away; this may be a read error. The chain carries TRBV11-2 and TRBJ2-1, with 7 bases lining up with TRBD1. Germline CDR1 is SGHAT and CDR2 is FQNNGV. Trimming removed 4 bases from V and 5 bases from J; junction bases left unmatched: 17. CDR3 length equals 18 residues. The CDR3 reads CASSSTTHRGHLHNEQFF. CDR3 sequence (DNA): TGTGCCAGCAGCTCAACCACCCACAGGGGCCATCTTCACAATGAGCAGTTCTTC. The full variable domain, with the rest looked up from reference TRBV11-2 and TRBJ2-1, is EAGVAQSPRYKIIEKRQSVAFWCNPISGHATLYWYQQILGQGPKLLIQFQNNGVVDDSQLPKDRFSAERLKGVDSTLKIQPAKLEDSAVYLCASSSTTHRGHLHNEQFFGPGTRLTVL.

Ten or more counts support this clonotype. This rearrangement joins TRBV12-3 or TRBV12-4 to TRBJ2-7; D is unclear. The V end lost 5 bases, the J end lost 0 bases, and 5 bases lay between the germline ends. The CDR3 loop spans 12 amino acids. CDR3 in DNA: TGTGCCAGCAGTCAGAACTCCTACGAGCAGTACTTC. Protein sequence: CASSQNSYEQYF.

This chain uses TRBV19 with TRBJ2-1, with D perhaps matching TRBD1 or TRBD2 (5 bases each). Germline assignment: CDR1 LNHDA and CDR2 SQIVND (reference sequence). CDR3 size: 13 residues. Deletions cut 7 bases from V and 6 bases from J, with 13 bases between. The CDR3 bases are TGTGCCAGTACGTACGGGACGGTCAATGAGCAGTTCTTC. Protein: CASTYGTVNEQFF.

This clonotype was recorded many times. CDR3 DNA sequence: TGCGCCAGCAGCTTGTTCTCAACTAATGAAAAACTGTTTTTT. It specifies CASSLFSTNEKLFF. This chain uses TRBV5-1 with TRBJ1-4; D uncertain. CDR3 length: 14 amino acids. Trimming took off 1 base at V and 0 bases at J, with 4 bases between the two ends. Germline-derived CDR1 and CDR2 are SGHRS and YFSETQ.